The rows below give T cell receptor beta chains drawn from one sample of a study of shared clonotypes between healthy human individuals. The repertoire was sequenced with immunoSEQ multiplex PCR; TCRdb's copy has only in-frame clones and lacks some. The table lists 730,000 or so clones, less than 80% of them singletons. Sequencing was carried out using memory CD4+ T cells sorted from blood. The receptors come from a woman aged 25 to 39 in good health. Both conserved end residues are part of each CDR3. The D gene is left open where the match is weak. Clone size is shown for a subset of rows, as once, few, many or a class of expanded clone.

TRBJ2-7	NA	TRBV18	few	TGTGCCAGCTCACCCAGGGGGGGCTACGAGCAGTACTTC	CASSPRGGYEQYF
TRBJ2-2	TRBD2	TRBV5-4	few	TGTGCCAGCAGCGGAGGACTAGCGGGAGGCCCGGAGGAATATACCGGGGAGCTGTTTTTT	CASSGGLAGGPEEYTGELFF
TRBJ2-1	TRBD1	TRBV29-1	NA	TGCAGCGGAAGACAGGGGTTGAATGAGCAGTTCTTC	CSGRQGLNEQFF
TRBJ1-5	NA	TRBV2	few	TGTGCCAGCAGTATACGGGGTACTAGCAATCAGCCCCAGCATTTT	CASSIRGTSNQPQHF
TRBJ2-3	TRBD2	TRBV5-6	NA	TGTGCCAGCAGCGTAGGACTAGCGGGAGATGTGGATACGCAGTATTTT	CASSVGLAGDVDTQYF
TRBJ1-2	TRBD1	TRBV11-2	NA	TGTGCCAGCAGCTACCGGGACAGACCTGGCTACACCTTC	CASSYRDRPGYTF
TRBJ1-3	TRBD1	TRBV4-2	few	TGTGCCAGCAGCCCAGGGACAGGAGGAAACACCATATATTTT	CASSPGTGGNTIYF
TRBJ2-4	NA	TRBV7-2	few	TGTGCCAGCAGCCCAACCTCGGTAGCGGTCGCGGGCATTCAGTACTTC	CASSPTSVAVAGIQYF
TRBJ1-1	NA	TRBV19	NA	TGTGCCAGTACCAGGGCCCCAATCTTGAACACTGAAGCTTTCTTT	CASTRAPILNTEAFF
TRBJ2-1	TRBD2	TRBV9	NA	TGTGCCAGCAGCGTAGCGGGACTAGCGGGAGATGCTGAGCAGTTCTTC	CASSVAGLAGDAEQFF
TRBJ2-7	NA	TRBV29-1	NA	TGCAGCGTATCCTTTTCCAAGCCAGGGGAGCAGTACTTC	CSVSFSKPGEQYF
TRBJ2-2	TRBD1	TRBV28	NA	TGTGCCAGCAGGGAAGACAGGGGGCGGCGGGAGCTGTTTTTT	CASREDRGRRELFF
TRBJ2-3	TRBD1	TRBV7-9	NA	TGTGCCAGCAGCTTAACCGGGACAGGAGTTACGCAGTATTTT	CASSLTGTGVTQYF
TRBJ1-3	NA	TRBV6-5	NA	TGTGCCAGCAGGCGGGGCTCTGGAAACACCATATATTTT	CASRRGSGNTIYF
TRBJ2-7	NA	TRBV6-5	NA	TGTGCCAGCAGAAAATCGGCCTACGAGCAGTACTTC	CASRKSAYEQYF
TRBJ2-2	NA	TRBV7-9	NA	TGTGCCAGCCTAGGGAACCCCGGGGAGCTGTTTTTT	CASLGNPGELFF
TRBJ1-2	TRBD1	TRBV18	NA	TGTGCCAGCTCACCAACAGGGGAAGGCTACACCTTC	CASSPTGEGYTF
TRBJ1-1	NA	TRBV4-2	NA	TGTGCCAGCAGCCAATCACTCGGACCGACTGAAGCTTTCTTT	CASSQSLGPTEAFF
TRBJ2-3	NA	TRBV5-1	NA	TGCGCCAGCAGCTTGGCGGGCAGGCAGGCGCAGTATTTT	CASSLAGRQAQYF
TRBJ2-1	TRBD1	TRBV18	many	TGTGCCAGCTCCCGGACAGGCGATTGGAATGAGCAGTTCTTC	CASSRTGDWNEQFF
TRBJ2-6	TRBD1	TRBV5-1	NA	TGCGCCAGTAGACAGGGATACTCTGGGGCCAACGTCCTGACTTTC	CASRQGYSGANVLTF
TRBJ1-2	NA	TRBV9	few	TGTGCCAGCAGCACCGCCCTGGGGGGCTACACCTTC	CASSTALGGYTF
TRBJ1-3	NA	TRBV10-3	NA	TGTGCCATCAGTGAGTCGCTCGGGGGAAACACCATATATTTT	CAISESLGGNTIYF
TRBJ1-2	TRBD1	TRBV5-1	NA	TGCGCCAGCAGCTTTGGACAGGGGGCAAGATATGGCTACACCTTC	CASSFGQGARYGYTF
TRBJ2-3	NA	TRBV27	NA	TGTGCCAGCAGGGCTAGCTGGGGGGATACGCAGTATTTT	CASRASWGDTQYF
TRBJ2-1	TRBD2	TRBV18	once	TGTGCCAGCTCACCCCAGACTAGCGGGAGGGGCAATGAGCAGTTCTTC	CASSPQTSGRGNEQFF
TRBJ1-1	NA	TRBV4-1	NA	TGCGCCAGCAGCCATAACAGTTACACTGAAGCTTTCTTT	CASSHNSYTEAFF
TRBJ2-1	TRBD2	TRBV10-3	NA	TGTGCCTTCTCTAAGAGCGGGAGCTCCTACAATGAGCAGTTCTTC	CAFSKSGSSYNEQFF